These 8 T cell receptor beta chains share one sample of origin, sequenced in a study of CD8 T cells in Susac syndrome. Random-hexamer reverse transcription was applied to roughly 0.45 to 1 ug RNA. TCRdb independently ran MiXCR on the immunoSEQ multiplex PCR reads; one entry per CDR3 protein. The table has approximately 230,000 distinct CDR3 sequences, approximately 92% seen once. Sequencing was carried out using CD4+ T cells from PBMCs. Receptors were obtained from a human donor with multiple sclerosis.

The V and J genes are TRBV6-5 and TRBJ1-6; no reliable D call. Trimming removed 5 bases from V and 10 bases from J, with 9 bases in between. The CDR3 spans 12 residues. Germline CDR1 is MNHEY and CDR2 is SVGAGI. Here the CDR3 reads CASSPRGSPLHF. The CDR3 DNA sequence: TGTGCCAGCAGTCCAAGAGGCTCACCCCTCCACTTT.

The V call is TRBV4-1, the J call TRBJ1-3; the D gene is possibly TRBD1 (6 bases). The germline V gene encodes CDR1 MGHRA and CDR2 YSYEKL. V lost 0 bases, J lost 0 bases, and 9 bases lay in between. This CDR3 contains 16 residues. In DNA form, the CDR3 reads TGCGCCAGCAGCCAAGAGCGGGGGGCCTCTGGAAACACCATATATTTT. The encoded protein is CASSQERGASGNTIYF.

The CDR3 loop is CASTPDRGAYEQYV. CDR3 bases: TGTGCCAGCACCCCAGATCGGGGCGCCTACGAGCAGTACGTC. The J gene is TRBJ2-7, the V gene TRBV2; D may match TRBD1 or TRBD2 (5 bases each). Germline CDR1 is SNHLY and CDR2 is FYNNEI. This CDR3 is 14 amino acids long. Trimming shortened V by 7 bases and J by 2 bases, and 15 bases separated the two germline ends.

The chain is built from TRBV20-1 and TRBJ2-7, with D possibly being TRBD1 (6 bases). The CDR3 is 14 residues long. Germline CDR1 is DFQATT and CDR2 is SNEGSKA (reference sequence). Trimming took 3 bases from V and 5 from J, leaving 17 bases between them. In nucleotides, the CDR3 is TGCAGTGCTAGTTCAGGGGCCGCCTGGCACGAGCAGTACTTC. Amino acid sequence: CSASSGAAWHEQYF.

This chain joins TRBV27 and TRBJ2-7; no reliable D call. CDR3 size: 14 residues. V lost 5 bases and J 0 bases, leaving 11 bases between the germline ends. The germline gives CDR1 MNHEY, CDR2 SMNVEV (reference sequence). The CDR3 region has the DNA TGTGCCAGCAGTCCCCAACTACTCTCCTACGAGCAGTACGTC. Translating it yields CASSPQLLSYEQYV.

This clonotype was seen a single time. CDR3 sequence (DNA): TGTGCCAGCAGCTCGGACAGGGGGAAGGCCGGGGAGCTGTTTTTT. This codes for CASSSDRGKAGELFF. The genes are TRBV7-8 and TRBJ2-2; 10 bases align to TRBD1. The CDR3 consists of 15 residues. Per the germline V gene, CDR1 is SGHVS and CDR2 is FQNEAQ. Trimming at V came to 4 bases and at J to 6 bases, leaving 5 bases not matched to a gene.

This rearrangement joins TRBV6-5 to TRBJ2-1; 13 bases map to TRBD2. CDR1 is MNHEY, CDR2 SVGAGI, per germline. The V gene end was trimmed by 0 bases and the J gene end by 3 bases; junction bases not matched to a gene: 5. The CDR3 has 18 residues. For the CDR3, the DNA is TGTGCCAGCAGTTACTCAGGGACTAGCGGGAAGTACTACAATGAGCAGTTCTTC. It encodes CASSYSGTSGKYYNEQFF.

This clonotype has just a few counts. The V gene is TRBV28, the J gene TRBJ2-7; D is possibly TRBD2 (6 bases). From germline, CDR1 is MDHEN and CDR2 SYDVKM. The CDR3 is made up of 16 amino acids. Trimming cost V 3 bases and J 9 bases, with 24 bases left between them. The CDR3 spells CASSFGLGLTKRGQYF. DNA of the CDR3: TGTGCCAGCAGTTTCGGACTCGGACTAACTAAAAGGGGGCAGTACTTC. Complete variable domain (other parts from reference TRBV28 and TRBJ2-7): DVKVTQSSRYLVKRTGEKVFLECVQDMDHENMFWYRQDPGLGLRLIYFSYDVKMKEKGDIPEGYSVSREKKERFSLILESASTNQTSMYLCASSFGLGLTKRGQYFGPGTRLTVT.